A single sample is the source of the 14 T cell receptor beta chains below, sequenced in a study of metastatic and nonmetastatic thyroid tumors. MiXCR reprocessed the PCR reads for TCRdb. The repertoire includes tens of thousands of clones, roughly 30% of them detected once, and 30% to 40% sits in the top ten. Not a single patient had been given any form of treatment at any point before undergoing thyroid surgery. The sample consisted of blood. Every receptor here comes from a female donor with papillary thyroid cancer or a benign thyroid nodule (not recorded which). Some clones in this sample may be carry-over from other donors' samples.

The CDR3 protein is CAWKRTASPSDTQYF. As DNA, the CDR3 is TGTGCCTGGAAACGGACAGCGTCCCCCTCAGATACGCAGTATTTT. The J gene is TRBJ2-3, the V gene TRBV30, with a tentative D call TRBD1 (6 bases). CDR1 and CDR2 from the germline V gene are GTSNPN and SVGIG (reference sequence). The CDR3 has 15 residues. V lost 4 bases to trimming and J lost 4 bases, with 18 bases between them.

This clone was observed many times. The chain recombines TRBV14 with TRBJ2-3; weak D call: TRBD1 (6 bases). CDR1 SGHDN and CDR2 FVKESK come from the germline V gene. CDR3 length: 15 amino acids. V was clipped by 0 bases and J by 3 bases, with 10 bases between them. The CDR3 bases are TGTGCCAGCAGCCAAGATTTAAGGGGGACAGATACGCAGTATTTT. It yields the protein CASSQDLRGTDTQYF. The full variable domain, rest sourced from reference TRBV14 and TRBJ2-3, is EAGVTQFPSHSVIEKGQTVTLRCDPISGHDNLYWYRRVMGKEIKFLLHFVKESKQDESGMPNNRFLAERTGGTYSTLKVQPAELEDSGVYFCASSQDLRGTDTQYFGPGTRLTVL.

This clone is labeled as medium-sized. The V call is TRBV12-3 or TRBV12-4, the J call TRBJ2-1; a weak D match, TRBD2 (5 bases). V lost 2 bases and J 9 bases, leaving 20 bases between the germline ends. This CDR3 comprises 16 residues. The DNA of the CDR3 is TGTGCCAGCAGTTTATCCGCGGGCCGCTCCATGGTTGAGCAGTTCTTC. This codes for CASSLSAGRSMVEQFF.

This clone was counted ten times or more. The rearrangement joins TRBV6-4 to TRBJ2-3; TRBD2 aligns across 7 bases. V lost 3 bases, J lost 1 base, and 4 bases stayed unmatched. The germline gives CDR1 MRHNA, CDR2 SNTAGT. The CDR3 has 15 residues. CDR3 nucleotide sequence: TGTGCCAGCAGTGAACTAGCGTCGGGCACAGATACGCAGTATTTT. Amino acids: CASSELASGTDTQYF.

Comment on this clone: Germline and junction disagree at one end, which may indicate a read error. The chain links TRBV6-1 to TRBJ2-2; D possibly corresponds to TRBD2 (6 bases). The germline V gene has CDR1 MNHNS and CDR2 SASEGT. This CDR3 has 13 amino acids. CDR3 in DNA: TGTGCCAGCAGTGACGGGGAGGCCTGGGAGCTTTTTTTT. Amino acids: CASSDGEAWELFF.

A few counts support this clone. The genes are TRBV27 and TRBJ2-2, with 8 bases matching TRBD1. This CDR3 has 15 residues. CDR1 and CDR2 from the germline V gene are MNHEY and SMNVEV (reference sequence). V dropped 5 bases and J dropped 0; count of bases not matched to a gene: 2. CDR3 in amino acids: CASSADRANTGELFF. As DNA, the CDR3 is TGTGCCAGCAGTGCGGACAGGGCGAACACCGGGGAGCTGTTTTTT.

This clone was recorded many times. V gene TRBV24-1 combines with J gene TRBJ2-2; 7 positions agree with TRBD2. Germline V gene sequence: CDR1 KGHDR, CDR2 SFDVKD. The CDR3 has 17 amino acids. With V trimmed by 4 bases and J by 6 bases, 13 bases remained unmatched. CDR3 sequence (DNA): TGTGCCACCAGTGACCCGACTAGCCGCCTTGGATCCGGGGAGCTGTTTTTT. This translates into CATSDPTSRLGSGELFF.

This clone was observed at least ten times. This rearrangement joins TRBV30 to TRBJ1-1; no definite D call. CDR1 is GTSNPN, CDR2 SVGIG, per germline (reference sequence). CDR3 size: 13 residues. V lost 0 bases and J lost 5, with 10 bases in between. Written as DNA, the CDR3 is TGTGCCTGGAGTGTGGTCCCGGGGACTGAAGCTTTCTTT. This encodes CAWSVVPGTEAFF.

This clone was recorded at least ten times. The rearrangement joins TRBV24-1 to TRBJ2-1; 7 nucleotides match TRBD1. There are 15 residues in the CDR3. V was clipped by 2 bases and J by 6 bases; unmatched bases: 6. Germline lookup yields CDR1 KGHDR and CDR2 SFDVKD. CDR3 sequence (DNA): TGTGCCACCAGTGATTGGTCACCAGGGGGCAATGAGCAGTTCTTC. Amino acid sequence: CATSDWSPGGNEQFF.

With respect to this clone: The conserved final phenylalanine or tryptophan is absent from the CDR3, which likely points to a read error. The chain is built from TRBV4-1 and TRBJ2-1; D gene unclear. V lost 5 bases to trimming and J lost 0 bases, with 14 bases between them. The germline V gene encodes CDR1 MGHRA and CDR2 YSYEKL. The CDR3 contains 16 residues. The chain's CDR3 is CASSKVQLSSYNEQFC. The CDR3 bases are TGCGCCAGCAGCAAAGTACAGTTAAGCTCCTACAATGAGCAGTTCTGC.

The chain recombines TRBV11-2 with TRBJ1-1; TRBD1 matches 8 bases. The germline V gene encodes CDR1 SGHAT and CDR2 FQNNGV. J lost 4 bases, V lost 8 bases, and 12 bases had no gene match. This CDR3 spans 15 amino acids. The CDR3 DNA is TGTGCCAGCGGCACCCGGGGACAGGCGGTCACTGAAGCTTTCTTT. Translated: CASGTRGQAVTEAFF.

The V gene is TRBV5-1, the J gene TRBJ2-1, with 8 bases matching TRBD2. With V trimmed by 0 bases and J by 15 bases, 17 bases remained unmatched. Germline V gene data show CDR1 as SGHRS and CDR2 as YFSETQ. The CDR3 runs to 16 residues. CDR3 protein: CASSLGSGMVGNGRFF. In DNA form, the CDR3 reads TGCGCCAGCAGCTTGGGTAGCGGGATGGTTGGTAATGGGCGGTTCTTC.

In DNA, the CDR3 is TGCAGTGCTAGGGGAGCGGGGGCAGGATCACCCCTCCACTTT. Translated: CSARGAGAGSPLHF. This chain joins TRBV20-1 and TRBJ1-6; D might be TRBD1 (6 bases). Germline assignment: CDR1 DFQATT and CDR2 SNEGSKA (reference sequence). V was cut by 3 bases and J by 10 bases, with 16 bases left in between. The CDR3 has 14 amino acids.

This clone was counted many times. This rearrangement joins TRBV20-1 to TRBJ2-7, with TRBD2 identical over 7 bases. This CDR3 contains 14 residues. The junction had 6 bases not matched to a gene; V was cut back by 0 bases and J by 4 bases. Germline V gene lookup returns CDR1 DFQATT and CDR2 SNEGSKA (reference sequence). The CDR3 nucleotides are TGCAGTGCTAGAGACGGCGGGAGCACGTACGAGCAGTACTTC. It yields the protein CSARDGGSTYEQYF.